Included here is one TCR beta chain sequence, with context. The data stem from a study of immune evolution from preneoplasia to lung adenocarcinoma. In germline, CDR1 is SGHRS, CDR2 YFSETQ. V dropped 1 base and J dropped 4 bases, with 15 bases sitting between them. CDR3 size: 15 residues. Only in-frame clones appear in the TCRdb table, and some are missing; sequencing was by immunoSEQ multiplex PCR. The data contain approximately 7,300 clones, just under 75% of them seen just once; the ten biggest clones take up about a tenth. Sequences were obtained from FFPE lung adenocarcinoma in situ tissue. The clonotype was recovered from a donor aged 70 or older with lung adenocarcinoma. Some clones in this sample may be carry-over from other donors' samples. The chain employs TRBV5-1 and TRBJ2-7, with D unresolved. The CDR3 DNA follows: TGCGCCAGCAGCTTGACCCATCGGGTCGGATACGAGCAGTACTTC. This translates into CASSLTHRVGYEQYF.